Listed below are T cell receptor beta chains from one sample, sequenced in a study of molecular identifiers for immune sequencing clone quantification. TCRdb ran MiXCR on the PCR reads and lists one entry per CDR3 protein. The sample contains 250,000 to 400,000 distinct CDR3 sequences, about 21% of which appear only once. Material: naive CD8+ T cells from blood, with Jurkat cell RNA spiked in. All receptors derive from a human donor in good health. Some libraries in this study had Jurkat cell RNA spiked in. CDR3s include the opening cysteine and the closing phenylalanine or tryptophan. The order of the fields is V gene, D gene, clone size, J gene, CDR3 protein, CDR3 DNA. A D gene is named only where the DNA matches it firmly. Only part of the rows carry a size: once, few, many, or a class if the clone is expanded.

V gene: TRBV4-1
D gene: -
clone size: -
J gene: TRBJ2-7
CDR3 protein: CASSQVLDRAYEQYF
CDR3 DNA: TGCGCCAGCAGCCAAGTTCTTGATCGGGCATACGAGCAGTACTTC

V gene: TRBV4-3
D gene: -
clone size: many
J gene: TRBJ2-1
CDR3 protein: CASSQDSSSMGSEQFF
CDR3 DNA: TGCGCCAGCAGCCAAGATAGTAGTTCCATGGGGAGTGAGCAGTTCTTC

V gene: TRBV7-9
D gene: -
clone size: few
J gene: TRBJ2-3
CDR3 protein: CASSLVGLSPDTQYF
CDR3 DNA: TGTGCCAGCAGCTTAGTCGGGTTGAGTCCAGATACGCAGTATTTT

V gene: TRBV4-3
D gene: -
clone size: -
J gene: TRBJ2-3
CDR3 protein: CASSQQALASTDTQYF
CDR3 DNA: TGCGCCAGCAGCCAACAAGCTCTGGCGAGCACAGATACGCAGTATTTT

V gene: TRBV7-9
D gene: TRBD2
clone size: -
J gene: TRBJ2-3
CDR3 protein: CASSLTSGSITDTQYF
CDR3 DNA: TGTGCCAGCAGCCTAACTAGCGGGAGCATCACAGATACGCAGTATTTT

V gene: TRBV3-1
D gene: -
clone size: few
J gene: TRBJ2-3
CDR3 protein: CDSSQDQIYTDTQYF
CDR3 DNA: TGTGACAGCAGCCAAGATCAGATTTACACAGATACGCAGTATTTT

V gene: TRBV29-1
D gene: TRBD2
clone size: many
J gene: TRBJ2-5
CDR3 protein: CSVEVAGEWQETQYF
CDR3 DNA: TGCAGCGTTGAAGTCGCGGGAGAATGGCAAGAGACCCAGTACTTC

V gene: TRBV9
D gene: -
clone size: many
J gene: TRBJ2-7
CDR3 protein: CASSVGGEGEQYF
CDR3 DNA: TGTGCCAGCAGCGTAGGGGGCGAAGGCGAGCAGTACTTC

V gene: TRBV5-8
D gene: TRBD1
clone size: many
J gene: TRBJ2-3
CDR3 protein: CASSLADRGPDTQYF
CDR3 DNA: TGTGCCAGCAGCTTGGCGGACAGGGGGCCAGATACGCAGTATTTT

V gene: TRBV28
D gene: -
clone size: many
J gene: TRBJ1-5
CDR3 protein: CASSERAGSEPQHF
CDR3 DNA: TGTGCCAGCAGTGAAAGGGCAGGGTCTGAGCCCCAGCATTTT

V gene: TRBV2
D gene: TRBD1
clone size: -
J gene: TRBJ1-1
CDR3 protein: CAMRDRVNTEAFF
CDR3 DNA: TGTGCCATGAGGGACAGGGTGAACACTGAAGCTTTCTTT

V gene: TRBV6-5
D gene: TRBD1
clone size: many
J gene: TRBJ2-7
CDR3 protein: CASSLQPGQFSNEQYF
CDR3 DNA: TGTGCCAGCAGTTTGCAACCGGGACAGTTTTCGAACGAGCAGTACTTC

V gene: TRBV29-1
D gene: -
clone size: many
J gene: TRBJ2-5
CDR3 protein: CSVVQGQQETQYF
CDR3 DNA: TGCAGCGTTGTCCAGGGCCAACAAGAGACCCAGTACTTC

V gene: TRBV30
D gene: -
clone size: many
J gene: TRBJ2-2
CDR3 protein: CAWSAMGPGELFF
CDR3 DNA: TGTGCCTGGAGTGCCATGGGTCCCGGGGAGCTGTTTTTT

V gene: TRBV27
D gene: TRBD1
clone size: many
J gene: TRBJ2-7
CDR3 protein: CASSPTGGSYEQYF
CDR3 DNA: TGTGCCAGCAGCCCGACAGGGGGCTCCTACGAGCAGTACTTC

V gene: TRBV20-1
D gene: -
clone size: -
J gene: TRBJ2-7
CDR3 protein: CSARSGWMGYEQYF
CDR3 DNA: TGCAGTGCTAGATCAGGGTGGATGGGGTACGAGCAGTACTTC

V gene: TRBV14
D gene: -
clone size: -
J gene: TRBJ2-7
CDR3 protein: CASSQEPGSSSSYEQYF
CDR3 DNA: TGTGCCAGCAGCCAAGAACCAGGCTCTTCAAGCTCCTACGAGCAGTACTTC

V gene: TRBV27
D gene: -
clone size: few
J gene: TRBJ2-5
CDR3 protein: CASNPGPTGRTQETQYF
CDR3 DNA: TGTGCCAGCAACCCTGGTCCGACAGGCCGAACTCAAGAGACCCAGTACTTC

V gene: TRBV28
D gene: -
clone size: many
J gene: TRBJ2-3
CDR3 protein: CASIRVGDSTDTQYF
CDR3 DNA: TGTGCCAGCATCAGAGTGGGGGATAGCACAGATACGCAGTATTTT

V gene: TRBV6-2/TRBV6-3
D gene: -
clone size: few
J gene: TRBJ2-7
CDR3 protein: CASSYGNPEGPYEQYF
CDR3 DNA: TGTGCCAGCAGTTACGGTAACCCGGAGGGACCATACGAGCAGTACTTC

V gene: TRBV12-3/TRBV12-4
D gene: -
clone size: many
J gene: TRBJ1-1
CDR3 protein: CASSLWGAGGAFF
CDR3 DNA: TGTGCCAGCAGTTTATGGGGGGCCGGTGGAGCTTTCTTT

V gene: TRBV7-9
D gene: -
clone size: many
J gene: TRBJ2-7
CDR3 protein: CASSLVAGGPGEQYF
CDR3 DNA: TGTGCCAGCAGCTTAGTGGCAGGGGGGCCCGGCGAGCAGTACTTC

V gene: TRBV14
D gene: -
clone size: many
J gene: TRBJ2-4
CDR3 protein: CASSQELPGTQPIYIQYF
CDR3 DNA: TGTGCCAGCAGCCAAGAACTCCCCGGGACTCAACCTATTTACATTCAGTACTTC

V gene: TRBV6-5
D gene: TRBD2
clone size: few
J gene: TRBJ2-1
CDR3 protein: CASRTSGSSYNEQFF
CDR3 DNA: TGTGCCAGCAGGACTAGCGGGAGTTCCTACAATGAGCAGTTCTTC

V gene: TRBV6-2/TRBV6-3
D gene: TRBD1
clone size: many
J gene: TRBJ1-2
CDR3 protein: CASSYAWGQGLIGYTF
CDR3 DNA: TGTGCCAGCAGTTACGCCTGGGGACAGGGTCTGATCGGCTACACCTTC

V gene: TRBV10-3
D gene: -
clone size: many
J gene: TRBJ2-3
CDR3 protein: CAISVSGTDTQYF
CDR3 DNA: TGTGCCATCAGTGTGTCCGGCACAGATACGCAGTATTTT

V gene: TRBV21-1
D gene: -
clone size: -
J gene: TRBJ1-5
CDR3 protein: CASSNALREPQHF
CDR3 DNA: TGTGCCAGCAGCAACGCCCTAAGGGAGCCCCAGCATTTT

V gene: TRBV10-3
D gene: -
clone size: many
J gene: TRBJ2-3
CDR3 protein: CAASGSSGFTDTQYF
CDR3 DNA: TGTGCCGCTTCAGGGAGTTCAGGGTTCACAGATACGCAGTATTTT

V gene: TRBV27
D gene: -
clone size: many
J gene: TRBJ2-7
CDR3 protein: CASSLGPGIYEQYF
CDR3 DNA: TGTGCCAGCAGCTTGGGTCCAGGTATCTACGAGCAGTACTTC

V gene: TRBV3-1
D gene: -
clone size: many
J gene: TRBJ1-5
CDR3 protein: CASSQDWGPQPQHF
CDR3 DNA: TGTGCCAGCAGCCAAGATTGGGGGCCACAGCCCCAGCATTTT

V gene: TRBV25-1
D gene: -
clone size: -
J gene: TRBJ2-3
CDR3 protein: CASRADKGLGTDTQYF
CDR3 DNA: TGTGCCAGCAGGGCCGATAAGGGCCTAGGCACAGATACGCAGTATTTT

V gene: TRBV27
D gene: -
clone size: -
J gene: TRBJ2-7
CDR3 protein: CASSLSIPMGEQYF
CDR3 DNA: TGTGCCAGCAGTTTATCCATCCCGATGGGGGAGCAGTACTTC

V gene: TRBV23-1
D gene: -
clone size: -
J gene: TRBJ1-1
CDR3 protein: CASSLRMGAGRNTEAFF
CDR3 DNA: TGCGCCAGCAGTCTCCGAATGGGGGCCGGGCGGAACACTGAAGCTTTCTTT

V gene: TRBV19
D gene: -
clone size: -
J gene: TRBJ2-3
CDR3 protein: CASSIDFSATDTQYF
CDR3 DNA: TGTGCCAGTAGTATAGATTTCTCGGCCACAGATACGCAGTATTTT

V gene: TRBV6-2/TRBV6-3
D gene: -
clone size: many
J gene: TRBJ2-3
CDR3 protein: CASSSEGPDTQYF
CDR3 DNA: TGTGCCAGCAGCTCGGAGGGCCCAGATACGCAGTATTTT

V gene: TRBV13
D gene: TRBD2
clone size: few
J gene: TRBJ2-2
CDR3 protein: CASSLLFVSSGSPDTGELFF
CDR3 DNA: TGTGCCAGCAGCTTACTGTTCGTATCTAGCGGGTCCCCGGACACCGGGGAGCTGTTTTTT

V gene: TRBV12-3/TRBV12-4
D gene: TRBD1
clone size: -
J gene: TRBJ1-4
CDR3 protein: CASTTKRGPNEKLFF
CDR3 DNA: TGTGCCAGCACAACAAAGAGGGGGCCCAATGAAAAACTGTTTTTT

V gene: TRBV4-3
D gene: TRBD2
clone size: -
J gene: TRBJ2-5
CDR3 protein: CASSQDYLGAGETQYF
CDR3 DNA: TGCGCCAGCAGCCAAGATTATCTGGGAGCGGGGGAGACCCAGTACTTC

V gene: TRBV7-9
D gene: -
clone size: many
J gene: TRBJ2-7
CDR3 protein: CASSSGGRYEQYF
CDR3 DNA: TGTGCCAGCAGCTCCGGCGGTCGATACGAGCAGTACTTC

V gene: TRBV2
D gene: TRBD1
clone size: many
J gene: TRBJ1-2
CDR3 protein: CASQGPDRGYYGYTF
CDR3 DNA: TGTGCCAGCCAGGGGCCGGACAGGGGTTACTATGGCTACACCTTC

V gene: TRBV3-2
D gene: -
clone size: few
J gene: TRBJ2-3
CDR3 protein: CASSQVPEGFHTDTQYF
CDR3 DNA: TGTGCCAGCAGCCAAGTCCCGGAGGGGTTTCACACAGATACGCAGTATTTT

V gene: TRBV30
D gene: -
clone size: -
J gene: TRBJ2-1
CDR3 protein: CAWSVSLDNEQFF
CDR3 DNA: TGTGCCTGGAGTGTAAGTTTGGATAATGAGCAGTTCTTC

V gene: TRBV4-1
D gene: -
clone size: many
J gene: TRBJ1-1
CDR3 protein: CASSQRQMNTEAFF
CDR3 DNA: TGCGCCAGCAGCCAAAGACAGATGAACACTGAAGCTTTCTTT

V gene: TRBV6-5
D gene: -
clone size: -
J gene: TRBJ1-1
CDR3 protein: CASSYSGRLNTEAFF
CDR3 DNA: TGTGCCAGCAGTTACTCCGGGAGGCTTAACACTGAAGCTTTCTTT

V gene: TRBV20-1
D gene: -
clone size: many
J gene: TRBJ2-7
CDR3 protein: CSASSGDEQYF
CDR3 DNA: TGCAGTGCTAGTTCGGGAGACGAGCAGTACTTC

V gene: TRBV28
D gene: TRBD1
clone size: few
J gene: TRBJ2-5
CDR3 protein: CASSLGRFGQGAGETQYF
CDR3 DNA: TGTGCCAGCAGTTTAGGCCGGTTCGGACAGGGGGCCGGGGAGACCCAGTACTTC

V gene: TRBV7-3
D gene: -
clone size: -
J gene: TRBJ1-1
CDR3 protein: CASSLQQGITEAFF
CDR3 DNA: TGTGCCAGCAGCTTACAGCAGGGGATCACTGAAGCTTTCTTT

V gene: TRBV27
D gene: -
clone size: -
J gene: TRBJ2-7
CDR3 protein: CASSAGGQGIYEQYF
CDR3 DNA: TGTGCCAGCAGTGCGGGAGGACAGGGGATATACGAGCAGTACTTC

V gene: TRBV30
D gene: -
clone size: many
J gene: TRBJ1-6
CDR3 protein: CAWSVGSSPLHF
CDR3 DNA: TGTGCCTGGAGTGTTGGGAGTTCACCCCTCCACTTT

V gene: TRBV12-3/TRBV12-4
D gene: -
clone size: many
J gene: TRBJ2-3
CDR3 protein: CASSSLSSTDTQYF
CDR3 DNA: TGTGCCAGCAGTTCTCTTTCCTCCACAGATACGCAGTATTTT

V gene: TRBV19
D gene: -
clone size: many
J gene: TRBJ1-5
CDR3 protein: CASRLQGTGQPQHF
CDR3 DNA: TGTGCCAGTAGGCTACAGGGAACAGGCCAGCCCCAGCATTTT

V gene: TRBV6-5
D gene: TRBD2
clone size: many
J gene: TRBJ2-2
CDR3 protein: CASSYSSGSAGELFF
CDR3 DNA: TGTGCCAGCAGTTACTCTAGCGGGAGTGCCGGGGAGCTGTTTTTT

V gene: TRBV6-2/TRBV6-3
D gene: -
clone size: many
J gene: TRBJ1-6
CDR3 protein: CASSYSILGHNSPLHF
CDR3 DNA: TGTGCCAGCAGTTACTCGATATTGGGACATAATTCACCCCTCCACTTT